This passage covers 8 T cell receptor beta chains from one sample sequenced in a study of early T cells in non-severe SARS-CoV-2 infection. From the 5' RACE reads, TCRdb called clonotypes with MiXCR, one entry per CDR3 protein. The sample includes about 60,000 distinct CDR3 sequences, roughly an eighth of them seen just once. The sequenced sample consisted of whole blood. The receptors derive from an adult who was a healthcare worker with PCR-confirmed SARS-CoV-2 infection or an uninfected control (not recorded which).

The table lists this clonotype with many counts. The rearrangement uses TRBV7-2 and TRBJ1-3; possibly TRBD1 for D (5 bases). The germline V gene encodes CDR1 SGHTA and CDR2 FQGNSA. Deletions cut 3 bases from V and 2 bases from J, with 8 bases between. The CDR3 runs to 14 residues. The DNA for the CDR3 is TGTGCCAGCAGCTTGGGGGAGACTGGAAACACCATATATTTT. Translation: CASSLGETGNTIYF.

Regarding this clonotype: A much larger clone differs from this one at a single base, so this may be a read error. CDR3 loop: CANSFVDRGGEAFF. In nucleotides, the CDR3 is TGTGCCAACAGTTTCGTCGATCGAGGCGGCGAAGCTTTCTTT. The chain couples TRBV28 to TRBJ1-1; the D is unclear. Germline V gene sequence: CDR1 MDHEN, CDR2 SYDVKM. The CDR3 loop spans 14 amino acids.

The sample holds a few counts of this clonotype. The gene calls are TRBV3-1 and TRBJ1-5; D might be TRBD1 (5 bases). The CDR3 length is 13 residues. Germline V gene sequence: CDR1 LGHDT, CDR2 YNNKEL (reference sequence). Deletions cut 1 base from V and 7 bases from J, with 8 bases between. CDR3 sequence reads: CASSQGQLQPQHF. CDR3 sequence (DNA): TGTGCCAGCAGCCAAGGACAGTTACAGCCCCAGCATTTT.

The V call is TRBV19, the J call TRBJ1-5, with D uncertain. This CDR3 spans 14 amino acids. V was pared by 5 bases and J by 5 bases, with 13 bases between. Looked up from germline, CDR1 is LNHDA and CDR2 is SQIVND (reference sequence). CDR3 bases: TGTGCCAGTAGTCGGGCCGGTAAAGATCAGCCCCAGCATTTT. It yields the protein CASSRAGKDQPQHF.

This clonotype was observed at least ten times. The chain joins TRBV20-1 to TRBJ2-1; the match to TRBD2 covers 7 bases. Trimming took 0 bases from V and 7 from J; bases not matched to a gene: 12. From germline, CDR1 is DFQATT and CDR2 SNEGSKA (reference sequence). The CDR3 totals 16 residues. In DNA form, the CDR3 reads TGCAGTGCTAGAGATTGGTCGGGAGGACGGGTTAATGAGCAGTTCTTC. Translating it yields CSARDWSGGRVNEQFF.

This clonotype has a count of ten or more. The CDR3 spells CASSLAYSYEQYF. The DNA for the CDR3 is TGTGCCAGCAGTCTTGCCTACTCCTACGAGCAGTACTTC. The chain recombines TRBV28 with TRBJ2-7; D gene uncertain. V lost 5 bases, J lost 0 bases, and 8 bases lay in between. Germline CDR1 reads MDHEN; CDR2 reads SYDVKM. This CDR3 has 13 amino acids.

This clonotype was seen a handful of times. The chain couples TRBV5-1 to TRBJ2-7; 8 nucleotides align to TRBD2. Germline V gene sequence: CDR1 SGHRS, CDR2 YFSETQ. V lost 6 bases to trimming and J lost 4 bases; unmatched junction nucleotides: 9. There are 14 residues in the CDR3. CDR3 residues: CASTPGGGFYEQYF. CDR3 coding DNA: TGCGCCAGCACCCCCGGGGGGGGCTTTTACGAGCAGTACTTC.

The gene calls are TRBV29-1 and TRBJ2-5; 8 bases agree with TRBD2. With V trimmed by 2 bases and J by 1 base, 6 bases remained unmatched. The CDR3 is made up of 15 amino acids. CDR1 is SQVTM, CDR2 ANQGSEA, per germline. CDR3 coding DNA: TGCAGCGTTGAACTCCAGCGGGAGTCCCAAGAGACCCAGTACTTC. It is translated as CSVELQRESQETQYF.